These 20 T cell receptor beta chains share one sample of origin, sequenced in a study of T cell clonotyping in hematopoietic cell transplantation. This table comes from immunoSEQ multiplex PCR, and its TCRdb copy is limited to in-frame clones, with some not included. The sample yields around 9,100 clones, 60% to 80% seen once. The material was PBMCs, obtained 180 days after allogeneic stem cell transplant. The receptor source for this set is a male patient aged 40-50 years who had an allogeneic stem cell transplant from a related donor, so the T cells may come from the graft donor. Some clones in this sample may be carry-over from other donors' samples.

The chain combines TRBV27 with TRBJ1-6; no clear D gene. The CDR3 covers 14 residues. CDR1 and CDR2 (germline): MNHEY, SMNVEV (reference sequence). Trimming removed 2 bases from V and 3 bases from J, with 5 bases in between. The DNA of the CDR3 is TGTGCCAGCAGTTTACCGAACTATAATTCACCCCTCCACTTT. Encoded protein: CASSLPNYNSPLHF.

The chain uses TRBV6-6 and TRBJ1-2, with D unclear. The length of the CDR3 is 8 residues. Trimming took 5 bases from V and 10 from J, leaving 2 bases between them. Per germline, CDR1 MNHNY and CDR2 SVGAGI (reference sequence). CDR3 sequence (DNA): TGTGCCAGCAGTCTCTACACCTTC. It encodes CASSLYTF.

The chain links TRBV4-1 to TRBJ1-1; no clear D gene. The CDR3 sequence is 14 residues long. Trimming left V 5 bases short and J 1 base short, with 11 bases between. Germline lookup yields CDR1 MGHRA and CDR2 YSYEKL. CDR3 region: CASSNPLKNTEAFF. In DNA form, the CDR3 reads TGCGCCAGCAGCAACCCTTTGAAGAACACTGAAGCTTTCTTT.

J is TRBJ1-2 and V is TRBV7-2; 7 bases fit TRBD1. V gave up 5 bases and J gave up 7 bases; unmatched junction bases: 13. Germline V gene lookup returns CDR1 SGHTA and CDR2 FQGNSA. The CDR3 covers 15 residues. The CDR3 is CASSPQSGQITGYTF. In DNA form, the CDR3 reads TGTGCCAGCAGCCCACAGTCGGGACAGATTACTGGCTACACCTTC.

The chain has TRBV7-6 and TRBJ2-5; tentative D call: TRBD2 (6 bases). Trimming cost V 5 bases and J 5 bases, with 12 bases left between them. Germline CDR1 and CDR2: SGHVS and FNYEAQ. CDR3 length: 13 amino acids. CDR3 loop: CASSNGGWETQYF. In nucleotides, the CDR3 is TGTGCCAGCAGCAATGGGGGGTGGGAGACCCAGTACTTC.

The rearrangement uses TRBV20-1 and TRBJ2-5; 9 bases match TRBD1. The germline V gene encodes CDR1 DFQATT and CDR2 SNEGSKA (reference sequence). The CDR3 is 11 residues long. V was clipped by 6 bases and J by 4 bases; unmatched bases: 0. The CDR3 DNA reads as TGCAGTGCGACAGGGGGAGAGACCCAGTACTTC. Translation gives CSATGGETQYF.

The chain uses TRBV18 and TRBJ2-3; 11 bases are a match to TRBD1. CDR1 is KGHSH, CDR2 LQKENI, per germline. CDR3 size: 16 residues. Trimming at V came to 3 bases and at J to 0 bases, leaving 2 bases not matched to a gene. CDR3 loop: CASSPRTGGSTDTQYF. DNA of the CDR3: TGTGCCAGCTCACCTAGGACAGGGGGCAGCACAGATACGCAGTATTTT.

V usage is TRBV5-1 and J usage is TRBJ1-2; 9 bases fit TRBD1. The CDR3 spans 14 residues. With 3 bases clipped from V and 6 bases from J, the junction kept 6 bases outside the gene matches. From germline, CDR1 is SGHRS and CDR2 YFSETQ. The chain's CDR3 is CASSSPGTGNGYTF. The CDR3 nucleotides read TGCGCCAGCAGCTCTCCCGGGACAGGGAATGGCTACACCTTC.

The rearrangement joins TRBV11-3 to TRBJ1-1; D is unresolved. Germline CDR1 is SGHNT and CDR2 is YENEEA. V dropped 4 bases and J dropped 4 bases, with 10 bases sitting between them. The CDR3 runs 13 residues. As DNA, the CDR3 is TGTGCCAGCAGCTCGACTATAGGCACTGAAGCTTTCTTT. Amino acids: CASSSTIGTEAFF. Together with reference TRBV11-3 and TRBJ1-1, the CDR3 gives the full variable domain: EAGVVQSPRYKIIEKKQPVAFWCNPISGHNTLYWYLQNLGQGPELLIRYENEEAVDDSQLPKDRFSAERLKGVDSTLKIQPAELGDSAVYLCASSSTIGTEAFFGQGTRLTVV.

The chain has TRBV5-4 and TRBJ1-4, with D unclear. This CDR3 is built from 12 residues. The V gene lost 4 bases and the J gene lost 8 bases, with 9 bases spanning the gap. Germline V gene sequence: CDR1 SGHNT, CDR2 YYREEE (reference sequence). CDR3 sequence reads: CASSGSSEKLFF. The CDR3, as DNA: TGTGCCAGCAGCGGATCGTCGGAAAAACTGTTTTTT.

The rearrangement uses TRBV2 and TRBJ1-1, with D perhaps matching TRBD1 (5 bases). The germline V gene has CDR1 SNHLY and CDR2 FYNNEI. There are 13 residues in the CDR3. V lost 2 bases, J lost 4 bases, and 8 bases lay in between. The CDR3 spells CASSEQGSTEAFF. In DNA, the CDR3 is TGTGCCAGCAGTGAACAGGGTTCCACTGAAGCTTTCTTT. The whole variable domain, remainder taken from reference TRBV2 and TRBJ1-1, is EPEVTQTPSHQVTQMGQEVILRCVPISNHLYFYWYRQILGQKVEFLVSFYNNEISEKSEIFDDQFSVERPDGSNFTLKIRSTKLEDSAMYFCASSEQGSTEAFFGQGTRLTVV.

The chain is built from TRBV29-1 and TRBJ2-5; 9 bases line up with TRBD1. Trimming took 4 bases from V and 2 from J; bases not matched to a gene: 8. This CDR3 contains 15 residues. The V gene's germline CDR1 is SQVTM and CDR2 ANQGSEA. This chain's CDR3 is CSVARQGVPQETQYF. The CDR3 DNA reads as TGCAGCGTTGCCCGACAGGGGGTACCTCAAGAGACCCAGTACTTC.

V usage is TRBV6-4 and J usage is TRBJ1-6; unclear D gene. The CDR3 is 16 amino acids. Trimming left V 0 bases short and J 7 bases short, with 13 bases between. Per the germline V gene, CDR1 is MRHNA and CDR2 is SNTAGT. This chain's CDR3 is CASSDSSGWPNSPLHF. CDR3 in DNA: TGTGCCAGCAGTGACTCTTCGGGATGGCCAAATTCACCCCTCCACTTT.

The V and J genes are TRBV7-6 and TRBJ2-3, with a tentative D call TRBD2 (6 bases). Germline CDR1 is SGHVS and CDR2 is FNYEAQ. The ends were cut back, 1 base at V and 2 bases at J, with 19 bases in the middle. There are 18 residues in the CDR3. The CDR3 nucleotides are TGTGCCAGCAGCTTAGGGGTGGGGAGGTGGGTCCTCACAGATACGCAGTATTTT. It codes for CASSLGVGRWVLTDTQYF.

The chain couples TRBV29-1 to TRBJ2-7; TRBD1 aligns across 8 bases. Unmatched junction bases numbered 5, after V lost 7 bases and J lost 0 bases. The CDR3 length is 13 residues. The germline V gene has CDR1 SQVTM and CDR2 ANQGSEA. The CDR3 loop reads CSGSQGVSYEQYF. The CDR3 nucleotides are TGCAGCGGGTCACAGGGGGTCTCCTACGAGCAGTACTTC.

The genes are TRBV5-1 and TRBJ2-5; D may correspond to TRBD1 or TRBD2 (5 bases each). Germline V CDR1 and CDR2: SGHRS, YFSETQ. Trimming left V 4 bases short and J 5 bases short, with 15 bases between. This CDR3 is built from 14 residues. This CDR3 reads CASSLEAWGETQYF. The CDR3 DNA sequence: TGCGCCAGCAGCCTGGAGGCCTGGGGGGAGACCCAGTACTTC.

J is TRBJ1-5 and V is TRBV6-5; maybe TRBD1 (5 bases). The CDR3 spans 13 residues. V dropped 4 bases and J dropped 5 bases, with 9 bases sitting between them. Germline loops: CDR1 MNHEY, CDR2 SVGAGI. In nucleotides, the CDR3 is TGTGCCAGCAGTTCTCGGGGCCATCAGCCCCAGCATTTT. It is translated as CASSSRGHQPQHF.

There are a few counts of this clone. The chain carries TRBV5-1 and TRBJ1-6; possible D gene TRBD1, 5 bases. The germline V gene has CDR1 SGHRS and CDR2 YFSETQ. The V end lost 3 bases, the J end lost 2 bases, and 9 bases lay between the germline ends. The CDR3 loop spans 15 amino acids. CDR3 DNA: TGCGCCAGCAGCTGGGCGGGGCCCTATAATTCACCCCTCCACTTT. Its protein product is CASSWAGPYNSPLHF.

The CDR3 here is CASQRGLDGYTF. The CDR3 DNA follows: TGTGCCAGCCAAAGGGGCCTCGATGGCTACACCTTC. The gene calls are TRBV7-9 and TRBJ1-2; TRBD1 is a possible D gene (5 bases). The germline V and J ends were trimmed by 8 bases and 6 bases, with 13 bases remaining between them. The CDR3 consists of 12 residues. Germline V gives CDR1 SEHNR, CDR2 FQNEAQ (reference sequence).

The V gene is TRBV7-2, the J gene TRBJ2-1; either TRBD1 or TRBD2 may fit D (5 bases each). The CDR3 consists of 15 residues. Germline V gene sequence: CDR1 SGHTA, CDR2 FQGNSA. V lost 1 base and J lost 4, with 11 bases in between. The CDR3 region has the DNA TGTGCCAGCAGCTTAGGGGTGAGGGGTTACAATGAGCAGTTCTTC. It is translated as CASSLGVRGYNEQFF.